The 2 T cell receptor beta chains listed next were all sequenced from one sample in a study of control samples from healthy donors and cancer patients. Method: immunoSEQ multiplex PCR; TCRdb's copy keeps in-frame clones and lacks some. The profile shows about 78,000 clones, around nine tenths of them singletons. The sequenced material came from blood. The receptors were sampled from a woman in her fifties or sixties in good health.

This chain joins TRBV2 and TRBJ2-2; D gene ambiguous. V lost 6 bases to trimming and J lost 3 bases, with 2 bases between them. This CDR3 region has 11 residues. The V gene's germline CDR1 is SNHLY and CDR2 FYNNEI. As DNA, the CDR3 is TGTGCCAGCAGATACACCGGGGAGCTGTTTTTT. Translating gives CASRYTGELFF. Full variable domain (remainder filled in from reference TRBV2 and TRBJ2-2): EPEVTQTPSHQVTQMGQEVILRCVPISNHLYFYWYRQILGQKVEFLVSFYNNEISEKSEIFDDQFSVERPDGSNFTLKIRSTKLEDSAMYFCASRYTGELFFGEGSRLTVL.

The chain couples TRBV4-1 to TRBJ2-7, with TRBD2 matching over 7 bases. V lost 3 bases, J lost 5 bases, and 7 bases stayed unmatched. Germline V gives CDR1 MGHRA, CDR2 YSYEKL. There are 14 residues in the CDR3. As DNA, the CDR3 is TGCGCCAGCAGCCAGCCACTAGCGACCCACGAGCAGTACTTC. Translation: CASSQPLATHEQYF.